The 17 T cell receptor beta chains below all came from one sample that was sequenced in a study of beta chain features in type 1 diabetes (dated by TCRdb to 2017 to 2018). What the research found in general, with its limitations: In all four CD4+ subsets, TCRB CDR3 length was moderately but significantly shorter in type 1 diabetes patients.

The method behind the library was the immunoSEQ multiplex PCR assay. The High Capacity cDNA Reverse Transcription Kit was used to reverse transcribe all of the isolated RNA, meaning that expressed TCRB transcripts were what got sequenced. The clones in this table, taken by TCRdb from immuneACCESS, are in-frame only. Not every clone is retained; where verified, under half of the shortfall comes from an unresolved V gene, and the cause of the rest is unknown. For this sample the table gives approximately 50,000 clones, of which roughly 63% were detected only once. Roughly 0.3% of the sample is held by the ten biggest clonotypes. No cognate antigen is known for these TCRs. Sequences were obtained from stem cell memory CD4+ T cells from blood. In light of the paper, this sample's cell subset or site label describes: stem cell-like memory CD4+ T cells. These receptor sequences come from a woman under 40 with type 1 diabetes.

This clone occurred once. This chain connects TRBV29-1 to TRBJ2-1; 10 bases are shared with TRBD2. From germline, CDR1 is SQVTM and CDR2 ANQGSEA. CDR3 size: 16 residues. The V gene end was trimmed by 0 bases and the J gene end by 0 bases; junction bases not matched to a gene: 2. The CDR3 loop reads CSVEDSGRSSYNEQFF. CDR3 nucleotides: TGCAGCGTTGAAGATAGCGGGAGGAGCTCCTACAATGAGCAGTTCTTC.

This chain joins TRBV5-1 and TRBJ2-7; TRBD2 aligns across 8 bases. Germline V gives CDR1 SGHRS, CDR2 YFSETQ. V dropped 4 bases and J dropped 6; count of bases not matched to a gene: 15. The length of the CDR3 is 16 residues. In DNA form, the CDR3 reads TGCGCCAGCAGCATAACTCACAGCGGGAGTTTTTCCGAGCAGTACTTC. It yields the protein CASSITHSGSFSEQYF.

CDR3 loop: CASSLSGLTYNEQFF. CDR3 nucleotide sequence: TGTGCCAGTAGTCTTAGCGGCCTTACCTACAATGAGCAGTTCTTC. The chain carries TRBV19 and TRBJ2-1; D is possibly TRBD2 (6 bases). The V end lost 5 bases, the J end lost 2 bases, and 13 bases lay between the germline ends. This CDR3 region has 15 residues. Per germline, CDR1 LNHDA and CDR2 SQIVND (reference sequence).

The chain joins TRBV18 to TRBJ1-5; 7 bases map to TRBD1. The CDR3 runs to 16 residues. Unmatched junction bases numbered 11, after V lost 5 bases and J lost 4 bases. Germline CDR1 and CDR2: KGHSH and LQKENI. CDR3 residues: CASSAAGQPLNQPQHF. The CDR3 DNA reads as TGTGCCAGCTCAGCTGCGGGACAGCCCTTAAATCAGCCCCAGCATTTT.

The genes are TRBV7-9 and TRBJ1-4; D not certain. CDR3 length equals 10 residues. Germline V CDR1 and CDR2: SEHNR, FQNEAQ (reference sequence). V lost 8 bases and J lost 5, with 3 bases in between. This CDR3 reads CASSNEKLFF. As DNA, the CDR3 is TGTGCCAGCTCGAATGAAAAACTGTTTTTT.

The chain combines TRBV7-2 with TRBJ1-2; D call uncertain. Trimming took off 1 base at V and 4 bases at J, with 7 bases between the two ends. CDR3 length equals 13 residues. Germline CDR1 SGHTA, CDR2 FQGNSA. CDR3 residues: CASSLGLLYGYTF. The CDR3 region has the DNA TGTGCCAGCAGCTTAGGACTCCTCTATGGCTACACCTTC.

In this sample, this clone turned up a few times. The V and J genes are TRBV6-5 and TRBJ1-2; no clear D. Germline values: CDR1 MNHEY, CDR2 SVGAGI. V was clipped by 4 bases and J by 3 bases, with 9 bases between them. This CDR3 spans 13 amino acids. CDR3 amino acids: CASSFGGYYGYTF. The CDR3 DNA follows: TGTGCCAGCAGTTTCGGAGGGTACTATGGCTACACCTTC.

This clone was found a few times. The V call is TRBV30, the J call TRBJ1-2; D gene uncertain. Per germline, CDR1 GTSNPN and CDR2 SVGIG (reference sequence). CDR3 length: 11 residues. The V end was cut by 2 bases, the J end by 5 bases, with 6 bases between. As DNA, the CDR3 is TGTGCCTGGAGTCCCGTATATGGCTACACCTTC. Encoded protein: CAWSPVYGYTF.

The chain recombines TRBV6-5 with TRBJ1-5, with 8 bases that match TRBD1. The CDR3 covers 15 residues. CDR1 and CDR2 (germline): MNHEY, SVGAGI. V dropped 6 bases and J dropped 5; count of bases not matched to a gene: 9. The DNA for the CDR3 is TGTGCCAGCAGGTTGTCTTACAGGGGGGATCAGCCCCAGCATTTT. It is translated as CASRLSYRGDQPQHF.

The J gene is TRBJ2-3, the V gene TRBV2; D remains unclear. Trimming pared 11 bases from V and 4 bases from J, leaving 16 bases between. CDR1 is SNHLY, CDR2 FYNNEI, per germline. The CDR3 spans 13 residues. CDR3 protein: CAGLSHPADTQYF. CDR3 nucleotides: TGTGCCGGGCTATCTCACCCTGCAGATACGCAGTATTTT.

This clone was seen just once. The chain is built from TRBV9 and TRBJ2-1, with TRBD1 matching 8 bases. Germline V gives CDR1 SGDLS, CDR2 YYNGEE. Trimming cost V 4 bases and J 4 bases; bases outside gene matches: 10. The CDR3 has 16 amino acids. This chain's CDR3 is CASSLTGTGLYNEQFF. As DNA, the CDR3 is TGTGCCAGCAGCCTCACCGGGACAGGACTATACAATGAGCAGTTCTTC.

V and J are TRBV29-1 and TRBJ2-5; 7 bases line up with TRBD1. This CDR3 has 11 residues. In germline, CDR1 is SQVTM, CDR2 ANQGSEA. The junction had 2 bases not matched to a gene; V was cut back by 6 bases and J by 4 bases. The DNA of the CDR3 is TGCAGCGTATACAGGGGAGAGACCCAGTACTTC. Its protein product is CSVYRGETQYF. Supplemented by reference TRBV29-1 and TRBJ2-5, the full variable domain reads SAVISQKPSRDICQRGTSLTIQCQVDSQVTMMFWYRQQPGQSLTLIATANQGSEATYESGFVIDKFPISRPNLTFSTLTVSNMSPEDSSIYLCSVYRGETQYFGPGTRLLVL.

This clone has a single count. J is TRBJ2-5 and V is TRBV30, with 8 nucleotides matching TRBD1. The J segment lost 5 bases and the V segment lost 8 bases, leaving 16 bases of the junction unmatched. This CDR3 is built from 15 residues. Germline V lookup: CDR1 GTSNPN, CDR2 SVGIG (reference sequence). The CDR3 DNA sequence: TGTGCCGGGGGGTTACAGGGGGGCGCAGACGAGACCCAGTACTTC. Amino acid sequence: CAGGLQGGADETQYF.

CDR3 loop: CASSSRTSGIINEQFF. CDR3 coding DNA: TGTGCCAGCAGCTCAAGGACTAGCGGGATTATCAATGAGCAGTTCTTC. The genes are TRBV7-6 and TRBJ2-1; 12 nucleotides line up with TRBD2. The CDR3 runs to 16 residues. The trim removed 4 bases at V and 6 bases at J, leaving 7 bases unmatched. Germline V gives CDR1 SGHVS, CDR2 FNYEAQ.

This clone was counted only a few times. This chain joins TRBV5-4 and TRBJ2-6, with D maybe TRBD1 (6 bases). The CDR3 totals 15 residues. Germline CDR1 reads SGHNT; CDR2 reads YYREEE (reference sequence). Trimming took off 4 bases at V and 2 bases at J, with 10 bases between the two ends. The DNA of the CDR3 is TGTGCCAGCAGCCTGCAGGGGACTGGGGCCAACGTCCTGACTTTC. Translated, it gives CASSLQGTGANVLTF.

This clone was detected only once. The chain couples TRBV28 to TRBJ1-2; D is possibly TRBD1 (6 bases). Germline V gives CDR1 MDHEN, CDR2 SYDVKM. This CDR3 has 13 amino acids. Trimming stripped 6 bases from V and 4 bases from J, with 12 bases between. CDR3 nucleotide sequence: TGTGCCAGCAGCCTCCCAGGGGTCTATGGCTACACCTTC. Protein product: CASSLPGVYGYTF.

The chain uses TRBV15 and TRBJ2-7, with TRBD1 matching 7 bases. Trimming took 0 bases from V and 4 from J; bases not matched to a gene: 3. The CDR3 is 14 residues long. CDR1 LNHNV and CDR2 YYDKDF come from the germline V gene (reference sequence). This CDR3 reads CATSREGGQYEQYF. The CDR3 bases are TGTGCCACCAGCAGAGAAGGGGGACAGTACGAGCAGTACTTC.